This passage covers 15 T cell receptor beta chains from one sample sequenced in a study of blood T cells in healthy people across ages. Then a second PCR, running roughly 6 to 11 cycles, was carried out with a sample-barcoded 5' primer and a J-beta primer mix. TCRdb re-called the 5' RACE reads through MiXCR, storing one row per CDR3 protein. The table includes more than 800,000 distinct CDR3 sequences, 45% detected once. Sequencing used blood. These receptors were obtained from a woman aged 60 to 75 in good health.

To note about this clonotype: An end of the junction does not agree with germline; a read error may underlie this. The chain employs TRBV28 and TRBJ2-7; the match to TRBD2 covers 9 bases. The CDR3 spans 15 residues. Germline V gene lookup returns CDR1 MDHEN and CDR2 SYDVKM. The CDR3 protein is CANSLLGLAGYEQYF. The CDR3 DNA is TGTGCCAACAGTTTATTGGGGCTAGCGGGGTACGAGCAGTACTTC. Full variable domain (missing parts from reference TRBV28 and TRBJ2-7): DVKVTQSSRYLVKRTGEKVFLECVQDMDHENMFWYRQDPGLGLRLIYFSYDVKMKEKGDIPEGYSVSREKKERFSLILESASTNQTSMYLCANSLLGLAGYEQYFGPGTRLTVT.

This clonotype was picked up many times. This chain links TRBV6-2 or TRBV6-3 with TRBJ2-7; 11 bases line up with TRBD1. V trimming: 2 bases; J trimming: 3 bases; junction bases outside the gene matches: 3. This CDR3 region has 15 residues. Per the germline V gene, CDR1 is MNHEY and CDR2 is SVGEGT. As DNA, the CDR3 is TGTGCCAGCAGTTACCACGGGACAGGGGGCTACGAGCAGTACTTC. Its protein is CASSYHGTGGYEQYF.

A word on this clonotype: The junction does not match germline at one end; this may be a read error. The chain joins TRBV7-3 to TRBJ2-3, with 7 bases that match TRBD2. The germline CDR1 and CDR2 sequences are SGHTA and FQGTGA. This CDR3 spans 15 amino acids. CDR3: CASSLWAGRADTRYF. CDR3 bases: TGTGCCAGCAGCTTATGGGCAGGGAGGGCAGATACGCGGTATTTT.

This clonotype was counted between two and nine times. The chain employs TRBV20-1 and TRBJ2-3, with D uncertain. V was trimmed by 0 bases and J by 0 bases, leaving 7 bases between them. The germline gives CDR1 DFQATT, CDR2 SNEGSKA (reference sequence). The CDR3 runs to 14 residues. The CDR3 coding sequence is TGCAGTGCTAGAGAGTGGTCCAGCACAGATACGCAGTATTTT. Protein product: CSAREWSSTDTQYF.

The CDR3 DNA reads as TGTGCCAGCACCCGAAGGGGGTCGGGTGAGCAGTTCTTC. It codes for CASTRRGSGEQFF. The chain has TRBV6-6 and TRBJ2-1; TRBD1 might be the D (6 bases). V was pared by 7 bases and J by 9 bases, with 16 bases between. CDR1 and CDR2 from the germline V gene are MNHNY and SVGAGI (reference sequence). The CDR3 loop spans 13 amino acids.

This chain uses TRBV27 with TRBJ2-3; D unclear. The CDR3 has 14 amino acids. The V end was cut by 5 bases, the J end by 6 bases, with 15 bases between. Germline V gene data show CDR1 as MNHEY and CDR2 as SMNVEV (reference sequence). The CDR3 loop reads CASSVIGLRDTQYF. DNA for the CDR3: TGTGCCAGCAGTGTTATTGGGCTACGGGATACGCAGTATTTT.

This clonotype was counted a few times. This chain uses TRBV4-2 with TRBJ2-1, with a tentative D call TRBD2 (6 bases). This CDR3 has 14 amino acids. Germline loops: CDR1 LGHNA, CDR2 YNFKEQ. Trimming shortened V by 1 base and J by 4 bases, and 8 bases separated the two germline ends. The CDR3 DNA is TGTGCCAGCAGCCAAGGACTAGATTACAATGAGCAGTTCTTC. Translation: CASSQGLDYNEQFF.

The chain couples TRBV20-1 to TRBJ2-7, with D possibly called TRBD1 or TRBD2 (5 bases each). Germline loops: CDR1 DFQATT, CDR2 SNEGSKA (reference sequence). The CDR3 covers 13 residues. The V end lost 3 bases, the J end lost 1 base, and 10 bases lay between the germline ends. CDR3 DNA sequence: TGCAGTGCTAGCTGGGACCGGTCCTACGAGCAGTACTTC. Its protein is CSASWDRSYEQYF.

CDR3 amino acids: CASSPALAVVYEQYF. CDR3 nucleotides: TGTGCCAGCAGCCCCGCCTTGGCAGTGGTCTACGAGCAGTACTTC. The chain couples TRBV6-5 to TRBJ2-7; D gene uncertain. The germline gives CDR1 MNHEY, CDR2 SVGAGI. The V gene lost 6 bases and the J gene lost 3 bases, with 18 bases spanning the gap. The CDR3 is made up of 15 amino acids.

The chain carries TRBV5-4 and TRBJ2-1, with 7 bases aligning to TRBD2. V lost 3 bases, J lost 10 bases, and 22 bases stayed unmatched. From germline, CDR1 is SGHNT and CDR2 YYREEE (reference sequence). This CDR3 has 18 amino acids. CDR3 sequence: CASSSPGSGRAEHREQFF. The CDR3 nucleotides are TGTGCCAGCAGCTCTCCGGGGAGTGGGAGGGCCGAGCATCGGGAGCAGTTCTTC.

The chain employs TRBV28 and TRBJ1-5; D remains ambiguous. Germline CDR1 is MDHEN and CDR2 is SYDVKM. V was pared by 3 bases and J by 3 bases, with 12 bases between. The CDR3 contains 15 residues. The CDR3 DNA sequence: TGTGCCAGCAGTTTTTGGGCTTCCACCAATCAGCCCCAGCATTTT. Amino acids: CASSFWASTNQPQHF.

The V call is TRBV30, the J call TRBJ2-5, with unresolved D. The CDR3 consists of 11 residues. Germline V gene data show CDR1 as GTSNPN and CDR2 as SVGIG (reference sequence). V lost 2 bases and J 3 bases, leaving 4 bases between the germline ends. The CDR3 sequence: CAWSPKETQYF. DNA for the CDR3: TGTGCCTGGAGTCCTAAAGAGACCCAGTACTTC.

The chain joins TRBV7-2 to TRBJ2-3, with TRBD2 identical over 10 bases. The length of the CDR3 is 13 residues. Germline assignment: CDR1 SGHTA and CDR2 FQGNSA. The CDR3 is CAMASGRAGTQYF. The CDR3 nucleotides are TGTGCAATGGCGAGCGGGAGGGCAGGTACGCAGTATTTT.

The chain has TRBV20-1 and TRBJ1-5; D unresolved. V shed 0 bases and J shed 5 bases, with 17 bases lying between them. CDR3 length: 16 residues. CDR1 and CDR2 from the germline V gene are DFQATT and SNEGSKA (reference sequence). The chain's CDR3 is CSAREVRLSLDQPQHF. As DNA, the CDR3 is TGCAGTGCTAGAGAGGTTCGGCTCAGCCTCGATCAGCCCCAGCATTTT.

This clonotype was detected a few times. In DNA, the CDR3 is TGTGCCAGCAGTTCATCTAGCGGGGGCTCCTACGAGCAGTACTTC. Amino acid sequence: CASSSSSGGSYEQYF. This chain joins TRBV12-3 or TRBV12-4 and TRBJ2-7; TRBD2 matches at 10 bases. This CDR3 has 15 amino acids. V lost 4 bases and J lost 0; bases outside the gene matches: 3.